The 9 T cell receptor beta chains in this list originate from one sample, sequenced in a study of OX40 agonist ivuxolimab in advanced cancers. Libraries were prepared by immunoSEQ multiplex PCR; TCRdb keeps only in-frame clonotypes and omits some of them. The sample includes about 54,000 clones, roughly four fifths of them seen just once. The sequencing here drew on CD4+ or CD8+ T cells sorted from blood, taken in a trial of the OX40 agonist ivuxolimab. The receptors stem from an adult with an advanced solid tumor such as melanoma, head and neck, liver or kidney cancer.

This chain joins TRBV9 and TRBJ1-5; TRBD1 aligns across 8 bases. CDR1 is SGDLS and CDR2 is YYNGEE in the germline V gene. The CDR3 sequence is 15 residues long. Trimming cost V 3 bases and J 2 bases; bases outside gene matches: 4. CDR3 protein: CASSAGQGGNQPQHF. Written as DNA, the CDR3 is TGTGCCAGCAGCGCCGGACAGGGTGGCAATCAGCCCCAGCATTTT.

The chain couples TRBV10-3 to TRBJ2-3; 7 nucleotides match TRBD2. Germline V lookup: CDR1 ENHRY, CDR2 SYGVKD. V trimming: 4 bases; J trimming: 0 bases; junction bases outside the gene matches: 4. This CDR3 region has 15 residues. This CDR3 is CAISATSESTDTQYF. The CDR3 nucleotides are TGTGCCATCAGTGCAACTAGCGAGAGCACAGATACGCAGTATTTT.

The V and J genes are TRBV28 and TRBJ2-1; TRBD2 matches 9 bases. V was pared by 3 bases and J by 5 bases, with 14 bases of the junction left unmatched. This CDR3 is 18 amino acids long. Germline values: CDR1 MDHEN, CDR2 SYDVKM. CDR3 sequence (DNA): TGTGCCAGCAGTTTGAACCGGAGGGTTCTAGCGGGGAACAATGAGCAGTTCTTC. This sequence encodes CASSLNRRVLAGNNEQFF.

The chain has TRBV7-2 and TRBJ2-5, with unresolved D. The V gene lost 7 bases and the J gene lost 2 bases, with 14 bases spanning the gap. CDR1 and CDR2 (germline): SGHTA, FQGNSA. The CDR3 is made up of 14 amino acids. The CDR3 is CASTLTLSQETQYF. CDR3 bases: TGTGCCAGCACTCTAACACTAAGTCAAGAGACCCAGTACTTC.

The chain uses TRBV12-5 and TRBJ1-1, with D uncertain. This CDR3 comprises 15 residues. V lost 2 bases, J lost 0 bases, and 10 bases lay in between. Germline V CDR1 and CDR2: LGHNT, FRNRAP. The CDR3 region is CASGLYDNMNTEAFF. DNA of the CDR3: TGTGCTAGTGGTTTGTATGACAATATGAACACTGAAGCTTTCTTT.

This rearrangement joins TRBV9 to TRBJ2-5, with D possibly TRBD2 on 6 matching bases. This CDR3 contains 14 residues. The V end was cut by 0 bases, the J end by 10 bases, with 16 bases between. CDR1 is SGDLS and CDR2 is YYNGEE in the germline V gene. The CDR3 spells CASSVAARPEGQYF. The DNA for the CDR3 is TGTGCCAGCAGCGTAGCAGCACGACCGGAGGGCCAGTACTTC. Complete variable domain (other parts from reference TRBV9 and TRBJ2-5): DSGVTQTPKHLITATGQRVTLRCSPRSGDLSVYWYQQSLDQGLQFLIQYYNGEERAKGNILERFSAQQFPDLHSELNLSSLELGDSALYFCASSVAARPEGQYFGPGTRLLVL.

This rearrangement joins TRBV19 to TRBJ1-5; TRBD1 matches 9 bases. V lost 4 bases and J lost 3; bases outside the gene matches: 4. Germline CDR1 is LNHDA and CDR2 is SQIVND (reference sequence). The CDR3 loop spans 15 amino acids. This chain's CDR3 is CASSKGQGYNQPQHF. DNA of the CDR3: TGTGCCAGTAGTAAGGGACAGGGATACAATCAGCCCCAGCATTTT. Based on the CDR3 plus reference TRBV19 and TRBJ1-5, the full variable domain is DGGITQSPKYLFRKEGQNVTLSCEQNLNHDAMYWYRQDPGQGLRLIYYSQIVNDFQKGDIAEGYSVSREKKESFPLTVTSAQKNPTAFYLCASSKGQGYNQPQHFGDGTRLSIL.

The chain employs TRBV2 and TRBJ1-6, with TRBD1 identical over 8 bases. Germline V gives CDR1 SNHLY, CDR2 FYNNEI. This CDR3 spans 15 amino acids. J lost 10 bases, V lost 6 bases, and 11 bases had no gene match. The CDR3 sequence is CASRAPTGVGSPLHF. CDR3 bases: TGTGCCAGCAGGGCCCCGACAGGGGTGGGATCACCCCTCCACTTT.

The CDR3 coding sequence is TGTGCCAGTAGTATCCCGGGTTCGGGTCAGCCCCAGCATTTT. Its translation is CASSIPGSGQPQHF. The chain has TRBV19 and TRBJ1-5; no clear D. Trimming cost V 3 bases and J 6 bases, with 12 bases left between them. There are 14 residues in the CDR3. Germline V gene sequence: CDR1 LNHDA, CDR2 SQIVND (reference sequence).